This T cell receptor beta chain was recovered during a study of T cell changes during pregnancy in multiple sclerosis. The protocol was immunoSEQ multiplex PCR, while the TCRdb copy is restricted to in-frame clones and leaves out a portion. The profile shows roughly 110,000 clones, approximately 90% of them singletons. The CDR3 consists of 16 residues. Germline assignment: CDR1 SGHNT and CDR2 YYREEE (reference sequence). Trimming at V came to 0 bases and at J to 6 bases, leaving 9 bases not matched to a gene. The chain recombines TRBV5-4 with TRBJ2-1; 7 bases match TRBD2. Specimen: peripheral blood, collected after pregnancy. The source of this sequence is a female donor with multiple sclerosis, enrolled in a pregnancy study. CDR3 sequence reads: CASSLASGTTGNEQFF. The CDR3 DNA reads TGTGCCAGCAGCTTGGCCTCCGGGACTACAGGCAATGAGCAGTTCTTC. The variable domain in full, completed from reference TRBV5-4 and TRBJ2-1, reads ETGVTQSPTHLIKTRGQQVTLRCSSQSGHNTVSWYQQALGQGPQFIFQYYREEENGRGNFPPRFSGLQFPNYSSELNVNALELDDSALYLCASSLASGTTGNEQFFGPGTRLTVL.